This T cell receptor (beta chain) comes out of a study of blood T cell repertoires in COVID-19. Study summary: From T cells, B-cell-depleted T cells, or PBMCs came the material, which was cDNA or gDNA.

Ages ranged from about 18 to 89 years, with residence in 24 US areas. Participants' own reports of clinical history determined their cohort assignment. Worth noting for this clone: Other DNA sequences in this sample translate to the same CDR3.

Profiled with immunoSEQ multiplex PCR; TCRdb holds only in-frame clones, not every one. Here the sample spans around 180,000 clones, roughly 83% being singletons. The CDR3 sequence is 15 residues long. Germline-derived CDR1 and CDR2 are KGHSH and LQKENI. Trimming removed 3 bases from V and 0 bases from J, with 10 bases in between. The source is a woman aged 30 to 39 who had recovered from COVID-19. The V and J genes are TRBV18 and TRBJ2-3; perhaps TRBD1 as D (5 bases). The sample was PBMCs or T cells enriched from blood (not recorded which). CDR3 in amino acids: CASSPPSGSTDTQYF. The CDR3 nucleotides read TGTGCCAGCTCACCCCCCTCAGGGAGCACAGATACGCAGTATTTT.